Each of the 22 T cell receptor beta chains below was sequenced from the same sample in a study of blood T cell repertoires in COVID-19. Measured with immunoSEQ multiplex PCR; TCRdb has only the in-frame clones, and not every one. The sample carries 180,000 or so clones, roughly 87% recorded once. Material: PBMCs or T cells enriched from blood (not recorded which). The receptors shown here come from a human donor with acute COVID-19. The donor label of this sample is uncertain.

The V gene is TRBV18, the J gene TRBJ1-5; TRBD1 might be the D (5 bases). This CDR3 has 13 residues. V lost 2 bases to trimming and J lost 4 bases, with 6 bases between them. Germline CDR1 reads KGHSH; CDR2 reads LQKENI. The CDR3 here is CASSPGANQPQHF. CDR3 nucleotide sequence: TGTGCCAGCTCACCAGGGGCAAATCAGCCCCAGCATTTT.

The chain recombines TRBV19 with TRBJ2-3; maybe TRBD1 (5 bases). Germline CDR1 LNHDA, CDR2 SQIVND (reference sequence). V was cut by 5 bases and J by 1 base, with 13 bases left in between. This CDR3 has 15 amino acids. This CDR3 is CASSSDTEGTDTQYF. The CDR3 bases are TGTGCCAGTAGTTCGGACACCGAAGGCACAGATACGCAGTATTTT.

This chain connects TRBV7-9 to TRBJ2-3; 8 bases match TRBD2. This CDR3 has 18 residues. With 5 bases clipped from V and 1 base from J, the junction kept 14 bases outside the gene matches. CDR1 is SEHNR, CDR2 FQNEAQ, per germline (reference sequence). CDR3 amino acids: CASSPAVEAGARTDTQYF. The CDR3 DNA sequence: TGTGCCAGCAGCCCTGCCGTCGAAGCGGGGGCCCGCACAGATACGCAGTATTTT.

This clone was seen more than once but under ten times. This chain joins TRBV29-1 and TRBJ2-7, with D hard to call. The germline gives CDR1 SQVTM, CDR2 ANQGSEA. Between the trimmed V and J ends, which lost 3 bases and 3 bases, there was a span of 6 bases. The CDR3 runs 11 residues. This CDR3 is CSVEWSYEQYF. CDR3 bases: TGCAGCGTTGAGTGGAGCTACGAGCAGTACTTC.

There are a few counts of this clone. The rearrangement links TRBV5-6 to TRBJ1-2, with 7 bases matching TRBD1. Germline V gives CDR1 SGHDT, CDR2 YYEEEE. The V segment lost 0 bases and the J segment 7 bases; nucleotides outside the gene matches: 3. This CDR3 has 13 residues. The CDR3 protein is CASSLAGGSGYTF. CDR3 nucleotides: TGTGCCAGCAGCTTGGCAGGGGGTAGTGGCTACACCTTC.

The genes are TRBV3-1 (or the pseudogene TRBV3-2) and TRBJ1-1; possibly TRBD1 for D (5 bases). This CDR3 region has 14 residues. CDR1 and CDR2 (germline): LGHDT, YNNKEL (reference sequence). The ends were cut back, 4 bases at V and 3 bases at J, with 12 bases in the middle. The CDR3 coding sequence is TGTGCCAGCAGCCCACCTGGGGGGTACACTGAAGCTTTCTTT. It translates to CASSPPGGYTEAFF.

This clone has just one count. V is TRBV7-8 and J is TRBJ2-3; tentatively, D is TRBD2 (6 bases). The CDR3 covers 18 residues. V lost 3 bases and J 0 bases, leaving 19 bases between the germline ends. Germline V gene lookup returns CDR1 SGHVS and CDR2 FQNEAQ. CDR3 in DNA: TGTGCCAGCAGCTTCGGGGGACGAGGAACCTTAAGCACAGATACGCAGTATTTT. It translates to CASSFGGRGTLSTDTQYF.

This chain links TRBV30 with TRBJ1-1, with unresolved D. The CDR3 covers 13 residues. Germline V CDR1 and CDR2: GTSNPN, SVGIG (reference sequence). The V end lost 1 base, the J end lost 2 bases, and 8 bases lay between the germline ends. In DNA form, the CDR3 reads TGTGCCTGGAGTGCGACTAGTAACACTGAAGCTTTCTTT. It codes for CAWSATSNTEAFF.

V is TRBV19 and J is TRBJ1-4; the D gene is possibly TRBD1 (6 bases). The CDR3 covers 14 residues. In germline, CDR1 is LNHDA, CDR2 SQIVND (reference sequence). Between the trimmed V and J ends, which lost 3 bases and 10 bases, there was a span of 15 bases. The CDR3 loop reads CASSIGQRGGKLFF. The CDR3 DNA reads TGTGCCAGTAGTATTGGACAGAGGGGTGGAAAACTGTTTTTT.

CDR3 DNA sequence: TGTGCCAGCAGCAAAGAGGGGGAACAGGGCAATGAGCAGTTCTTC. Its translation: CASSKEGEQGNEQFF. V usage is TRBV21-1 and J usage is TRBJ2-1; the table's D call, TRBD1, was not checked against the DNA. TRBV21-1 is a recognized pseudogene. The CDR3 length is 15 residues.

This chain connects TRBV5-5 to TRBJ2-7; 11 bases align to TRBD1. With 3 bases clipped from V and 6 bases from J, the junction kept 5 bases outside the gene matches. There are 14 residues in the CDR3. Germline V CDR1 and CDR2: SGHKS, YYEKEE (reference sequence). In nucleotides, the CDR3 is TGTGCCAGCAGCTACCCCGGGACAGGGGGCGAGCAGTACTTC. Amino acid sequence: CASSYPGTGGEQYF. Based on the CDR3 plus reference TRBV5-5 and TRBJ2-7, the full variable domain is DAGVTQSPTHLIKTRGQQVTLRCSPISGHKSVSWYQQVLGQGPQFIFQYYEKEERGRGNFPDRFSARQFPNYSSELNVNALLLGDSALYLCASSYPGTGGEQYFGPGTRLTVT.

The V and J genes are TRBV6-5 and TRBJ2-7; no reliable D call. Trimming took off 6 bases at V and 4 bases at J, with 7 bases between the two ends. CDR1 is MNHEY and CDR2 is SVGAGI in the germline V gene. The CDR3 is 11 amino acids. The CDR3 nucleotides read TGTGCCAGCAGATACCAGTACGAGCAGTACTTC. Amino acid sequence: CASRYQYEQYF.

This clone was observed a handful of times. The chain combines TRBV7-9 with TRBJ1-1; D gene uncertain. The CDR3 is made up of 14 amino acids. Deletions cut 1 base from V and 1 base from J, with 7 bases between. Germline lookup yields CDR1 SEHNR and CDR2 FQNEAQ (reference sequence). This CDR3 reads CASSLDIANTEAFF. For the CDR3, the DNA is TGTGCCAGCAGCTTAGATATAGCGAACACTGAAGCTTTCTTT.

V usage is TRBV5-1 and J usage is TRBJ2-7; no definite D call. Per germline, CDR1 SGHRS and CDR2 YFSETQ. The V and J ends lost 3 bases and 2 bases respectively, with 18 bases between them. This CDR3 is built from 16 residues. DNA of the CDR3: TGCGCCAGCAGCTCCCTCAAGGCGGCAACCACCTACGAGCAGTACTTC. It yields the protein CASSSLKAATTYEQYF.

The CDR3 DNA is TGTGCCAGCAGCTCAGGACAGTCCTACGAGCAGTACTTC. Its translation is CASSSGQSYEQYF. The chain joins TRBV5-4 to TRBJ2-7; the D gene is possibly TRBD1 (6 bases). From germline, CDR1 is SGHNT and CDR2 YYREEE (reference sequence). Deletions cut 3 bases from V and 1 base from J, with 8 bases between. This CDR3 comprises 13 residues.

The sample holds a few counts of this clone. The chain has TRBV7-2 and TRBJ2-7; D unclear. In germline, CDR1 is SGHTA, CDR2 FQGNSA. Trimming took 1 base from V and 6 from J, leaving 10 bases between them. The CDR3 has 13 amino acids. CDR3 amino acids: CASSLGEWSEQYF. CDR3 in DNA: TGTGCCAGCAGCTTAGGAGAGTGGAGCGAGCAGTACTTC.

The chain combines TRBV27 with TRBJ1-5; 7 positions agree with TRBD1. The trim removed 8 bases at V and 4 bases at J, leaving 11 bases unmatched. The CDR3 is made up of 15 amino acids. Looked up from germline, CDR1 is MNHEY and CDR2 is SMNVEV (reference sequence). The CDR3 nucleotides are TGTGCCAGCGGACGCGGGACAGTGCTTAATCAGCCCCAGCATTTT. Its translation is CASGRGTVLNQPQHF.

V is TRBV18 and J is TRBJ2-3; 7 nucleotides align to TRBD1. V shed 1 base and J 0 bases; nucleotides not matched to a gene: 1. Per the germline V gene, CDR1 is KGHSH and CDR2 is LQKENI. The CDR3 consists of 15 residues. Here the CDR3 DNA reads TGTGCCAGCTCACCACAGGGGGCAAGCACAGATACGCAGTATTTT. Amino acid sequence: CASSPQGASTDTQYF.

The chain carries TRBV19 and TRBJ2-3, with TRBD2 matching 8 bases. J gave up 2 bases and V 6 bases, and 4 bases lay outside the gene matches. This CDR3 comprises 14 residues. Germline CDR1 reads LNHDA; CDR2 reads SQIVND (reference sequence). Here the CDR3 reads CASSPGGSTDTQYF. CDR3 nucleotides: TGTGCCAGTAGCCCGGGGGGGTCCACAGATACGCAGTATTTT.

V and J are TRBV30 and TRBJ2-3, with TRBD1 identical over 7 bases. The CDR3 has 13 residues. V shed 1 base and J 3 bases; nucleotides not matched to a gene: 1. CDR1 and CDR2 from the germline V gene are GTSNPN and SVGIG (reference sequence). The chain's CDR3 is CAWSAQGTDTQYF. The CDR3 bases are TGTGCCTGGAGTGCACAGGGGACAGATACGCAGTATTTT.

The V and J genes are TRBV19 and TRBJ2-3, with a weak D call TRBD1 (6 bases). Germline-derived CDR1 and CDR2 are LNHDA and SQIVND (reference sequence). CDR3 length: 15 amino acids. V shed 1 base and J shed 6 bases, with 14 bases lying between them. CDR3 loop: CASSIVFRGRDTQYF. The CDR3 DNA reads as TGTGCCAGTAGTATAGTCTTCAGGGGCAGGGATACGCAGTATTTT. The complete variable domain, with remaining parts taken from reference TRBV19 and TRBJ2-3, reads DGGITQSPKYLFRKEGQNVTLSCEQNLNHDAMYWYRQDPGQGLRLIYYSQIVNDFQKGDIAEGYSVSREKKESFPLTVTSAQKNPTAFYLCASSIVFRGRDTQYFGPGTRLTVL.

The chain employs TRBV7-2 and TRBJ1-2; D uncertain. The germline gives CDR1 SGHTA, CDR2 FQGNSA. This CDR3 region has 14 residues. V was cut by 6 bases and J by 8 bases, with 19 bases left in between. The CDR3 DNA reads TGTGCCAGCAGGCAAGGAGTGGAGGGTTGGGGCTACACCTTC. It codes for CASRQGVEGWGYTF. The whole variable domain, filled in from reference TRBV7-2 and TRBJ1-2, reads GAGVSQSPSNKVTEKGKDVELRCDPISGHTALYWYRQSLGQGLEFLIYFQGNSAPDKSGLPSDRFSAERTGGSVSTLTIQRTQQEDSAVYLCASRQGVEGWGYTFGSGTRLTVV.